These 23 T cell receptor beta chains share one sample of origin, sequenced in a study of T cells in Graves' hyperthyroidism and ophthalmopathy. RNA transcripts were the template for amplifying TCR beta CDR3 regions. Using the HTBI primer set, a first-round RT-PCR was run on the TCR CDR3. One entry per CDR3 protein, called by TCRdb with MiXCR from the multiplex PCR reads. The data hold approximately 380,000 distinct CDR3 sequences, with about 18% observed a single time. The sequencing sample was made of blood. These receptors were obtained from a young woman with Graves' hyperthyroidism.

The count of this clonotype is one. The chain recombines TRBV7-2 with TRBJ1-1; maybe TRBD1 (5 bases). The CDR3 sequence is 15 residues long. CDR1 and CDR2 (germline): SGHTA, FQGNSA. V lost 0 bases and J 0 bases, leaving 8 bases between the germline ends. The CDR3 coding sequence is TGTGCCAGCAGCTTAGCGGAGGGGTTGAACACTGAAGCTTTCTTT. Protein product: CASSLAEGLNTEAFF.

This clonotype was picked up a small number of times. The final CDR3 position lacks the conserved phenylalanine or tryptophan, pointing to a likely read error. The chain uses TRBV2 and TRBJ1-1, with no clear D. Deletions cut 5 bases from V and 0 bases from J, with 7 bases between. Looked up from germline, CDR1 is SNHLY and CDR2 is FYNNEI. The CDR3 covers 13 residues. CDR3 DNA sequence: TGTGCCAGCAGTCCGGAGATGAACACTGAAGCTTTCTAT. It codes for CASSPEMNTEAFY.

This clonotype has a count of ten or more. V usage is TRBV5-1 and J usage is TRBJ1-5; the D gene is possibly TRBD1 (6 bases). Germline V gene sequence: CDR1 SGHRS, CDR2 YFSETQ. The CDR3 consists of 13 residues. The ends were cut back, 5 bases at V and 4 bases at J, with 10 bases in the middle. The CDR3: CASRKGTNQPQHF. CDR3 sequence (DNA): TGCGCCAGCAGGAAAGGGACAAATCAGCCCCAGCATTTT.

This clonotype was counted a few times. The CDR3 bases are TGTGCCAGCAGCCAGCTCGGGGAGTACACTGAAGCTTTCTTT. Protein: CASSQLGEYTEAFF. The chain couples TRBV3-1 to TRBJ1-1; D is undetermined. Germline lookup yields CDR1 LGHDT and CDR2 YNNKEL (reference sequence). CDR3 size: 14 residues. Trimming shortened V by 3 bases and J by 3 bases, and 11 bases separated the two germline ends.

The sample holds a few counts of this clonotype. A much larger clone lies a single base off, so this may be a read error. The rearrangement links TRBV2 to TRBJ2-7; D possibly corresponds to TRBD1 (5 bases). CDR3 size: 13 residues. Germline V gene lookup returns CDR1 SNHLY and CDR2 FYNNEI. The CDR3 region is CAGSRVLTYEQYF. The CDR3 DNA is TGTGCCGGCAGCAGGGTCCTGACCTACGAGCAGTACTTC.

This clonotype was counted at least ten times. The V and J genes are TRBV2 and TRBJ2-7; D is undetermined. Germline loops: CDR1 SNHLY, CDR2 FYNNEI. The CDR3 sequence is 10 residues long. The V gene lost 6 bases and the J gene lost 7 bases, with 7 bases spanning the gap. Here the CDR3 reads CASSAREQYF. CDR3 DNA sequence: TGTGCCAGCAGCGCGAGGGAGCAGTACTTC.

This clonotype has more than one count but fewer than ten. This may arise from a read error, as a much more abundant clone is one base away. This rearrangement joins TRBV29-1 to TRBJ1-2, with a weak D call TRBD1 (5 bases). Germline V gene lookup returns CDR1 SQVTM and CDR2 ANQGSEA. Trimming left V 3 bases short and J 2 bases short, with 10 bases between. The CDR3 consists of 13 residues. CDR3 nucleotide sequence: TGCAGCGTTGAGGGAGGGGTCAACTATGGCTACACCTTC. Translation: CSVEGGVNYGYTF.

In its sample, this clonotype was seen a few times. This chain links TRBV20-1 with TRBJ2-3; TRBD2 matches 10 bases. The CDR3 is made up of 14 amino acids. Germline V gene data show CDR1 as DFQATT and CDR2 as SNEGSKA (reference sequence). The V gene end was trimmed by 3 bases and the J gene end by 5 bases; junction bases not matched to a gene: 5. The CDR3 loop is CSASRAGGGDTQYF. The CDR3 region has the DNA TGCAGTGCTAGCCGAGCGGGGGGGGGAGATACGCAGTATTTT.

This clonotype has at least ten counts. This chain links TRBV20-1 with TRBJ1-1; 7 bases fit TRBD1. This CDR3 is built from 15 residues. Per germline, CDR1 DFQATT and CDR2 SNEGSKA (reference sequence). After removal of 0 bases from V and 1 base from J, the junction contained 5 bases not matched to a gene. CDR3 residues: CSAREQQGPNTEAFF. CDR3 in DNA: TGCAGTGCTAGAGAACAACAGGGGCCGAACACTGAAGCTTTCTTT.

Regarding this clonotype: An end of the junction differs from the germline gene, which may be a read error. This rearrangement joins TRBV6-1 to TRBJ2-7; D is unclear. The CDR3 loop spans 12 amino acids. Germline lookup yields CDR1 MNHNS and CDR2 SASEGT. The CDR3 spells CASSEATGQRHF. DNA for the CDR3: TGTGCCAGCAGTGAAGCAACGGGCCAAAGGCACTTC.

A single count supports this clonotype. The rearrangement links TRBV18 to TRBJ2-5; TRBD2 aligns across 7 bases. This CDR3 spans 14 amino acids. Losses at the gene ends were 4 bases for V and 2 bases for J; bases not matched to a gene: 4. Germline CDR1 is KGHSH and CDR2 is LQKENI. The CDR3: CASSRTSAQETQYF. CDR3 DNA sequence: TGTGCCAGCTCACGGACTAGTGCTCAAGAGACCCAGTACTTC. The complete variable domain, with remaining parts taken from reference TRBV18 and TRBJ2-5, reads NAGVMQNPRHLVRRRGQEARLRCSPMKGHSHVYWYRQLPEEGLKFMVYLQKENIIDESGMPKERFSAEFPKEGPSILRIQQVVRGDSAAYFCASSRTSAQETQYFGPGTRLLVL.

This clonotype occurred many times. This sequence joins TRBV28 and TRBJ2-7; D gene ambiguous. Germline values: CDR1 MDHEN, CDR2 SYDVKM. V was shortened by 2 bases and J by 9 bases, with 17 bases between the two germline ends. This CDR3 spans 14 amino acids. CDR3 nucleotides: TGTGCCAGCAGTTTAGTCCCCCCGGGTCCCGCGCAGTACTTC. Its protein product is CASSLVPPGPAQYF.

This chain uses TRBV7-2 with TRBJ2-5, with no clear D. Trimming took off 3 bases at V and 2 bases at J, with 13 bases between the two ends. The CDR3 spans 15 residues. The germline gives CDR1 SGHTA, CDR2 FQGNSA. The CDR3 spells CASSLGNQKQETQYF. The CDR3 DNA is TGTGCCAGCAGCTTGGGGAATCAGAAACAAGAGACCCAGTACTTC.

J is TRBJ2-1 and V is TRBV18; D remains ambiguous. The V and J ends lost 3 bases and 8 bases respectively, with 5 bases between them. Looked up from germline, CDR1 is KGHSH and CDR2 is LQKENI. This CDR3 has 11 residues. The chain's CDR3 is CASSPLDEQFF. CDR3 bases: TGTGCCAGCTCACCGTTGGATGAGCAGTTCTTC.

This clonotype was counted at least ten times. The J gene is TRBJ2-2, the V gene TRBV20-1; TRBD2 might be the D (6 bases). This CDR3 has 14 amino acids. The germline V gene has CDR1 DFQATT and CDR2 SNEGSKA (reference sequence). Deletions cut 7 bases from V and 1 base from J, with 13 bases between. The CDR3 DNA follows: TGCAGTGTCCCGGGACTCGGGAACACCGGGGAGCTGTTTTTT. Amino acid sequence: CSVPGLGNTGELFF.

Ten or more counts support this clonotype. The chain employs TRBV20-1 and TRBJ1-1; D uncertain. Germline CDR1 is DFQATT and CDR2 is SNEGSKA (reference sequence). The CDR3 length is 12 residues. V lost 3 bases, J lost 1 base, and 6 bases lay in between. The DNA of the CDR3 is TGCAGTGCTAGTCGGGGGAACACTGAAGCTTTCTTT. Protein: CSASRGNTEAFF.

This clonotype was seen ten or more times. The chain joins TRBV7-8 to TRBJ1-2; D call uncertain. The V end was cut by 0 bases, the J end by 6 bases, with 8 bases between. The CDR3 spans 13 residues. Germline CDR1 is SGHVS and CDR2 is FQNEAQ. The CDR3 DNA follows: TGTGCCAGCAGCTTAGCCTGGACGGATGGCTACACCTTC. This gives the protein CASSLAWTDGYTF.

CDR3 sequence (DNA): TGTGCCAGCAGTTCCGGACAGGGGGCCACCTACGAGCAGTACTTC. It is translated as CASSSGQGATYEQYF. J is TRBJ2-7 and V is TRBV12-3 or TRBV12-4, with 11 bases fitting TRBD1. The CDR3 loop spans 15 amino acids. Losses at the gene ends were 4 bases for V and 2 bases for J; bases not matched to a gene: 4.

This clonotype was seen many times. The CDR3 is CASRTGFGGELFF. CDR3 in DNA: TGTGCCAGCAGGACAGGGTTTGGCGGGGAGCTGTTTTTT. The chain joins TRBV28 to TRBJ2-2; 7 nucleotides match TRBD1. This CDR3 has 13 amino acids. V was clipped by 6 bases and J by 7 bases; unmatched bases: 5. Germline values: CDR1 MDHEN, CDR2 SYDVKM.

In this sample, this clonotype turned up a few times. The chain is built from TRBV24-1 and TRBJ1-1, with TRBD1 matching 7 bases. Germline trimming cut 5 bases from V and 5 bases from J; bases unmatched to any gene: 7. Germline-derived CDR1 and CDR2 are KGHDR and SFDVKD. The length of the CDR3 is 14 residues. CDR3 amino acids: CATSVNRGRTEAFF. CDR3 in DNA: TGTGCCACCAGTGTGAACAGGGGTAGGACTGAAGCTTTCTTT.

This clonotype has a count of ten or more. J is TRBJ2-5 and V is TRBV20-1; 7 bases line up with TRBD2. Unmatched junction bases numbered 11, after V lost 7 bases and J lost 0 bases. CDR3 size: 15 residues. Germline lookup yields CDR1 DFQATT and CDR2 SNEGSKA (reference sequence). This CDR3 reads CSEIAGEWNQETQYF. For the CDR3, the DNA is TGCAGTGAGATTGCGGGGGAATGGAACCAAGAGACCCAGTACTTC.

This chain's CDR3 is CASSLSDRDGYTF. CDR3 bases: TGTGCCAGCAGTTTATCGGACAGGGACGGCTACACCTTC. J is TRBJ1-2 and V is TRBV27, with 8 bases fitting TRBD1. Germline assignment: CDR1 MNHEY and CDR2 SMNVEV (reference sequence). The V gene end was trimmed by 0 bases and the J gene end by 8 bases; junction bases not matched to a gene: 2. The length of the CDR3 is 13 residues.

This clonotype appeared a few times. This chain links TRBV20-1 with TRBJ2-3; TRBD2 agrees at 11 bases. Trimming at V came to 6 bases and at J to 3 bases, leaving 5 bases not matched to a gene. This CDR3 has 14 amino acids. CDR1 is DFQATT, CDR2 SNEGSKA, per germline (reference sequence). CDR3 region: CSAVAGGATDTQYF. CDR3 DNA: TGCAGTGCGGTAGCGGGGGGGGCGACAGATACGCAGTATTTT.